The clone carrying this T cell receptor beta chain showed up many times. Its antigen remains unknown. This sample stems from a study of neurological immune-mediated disorders. One entry per CDR3 protein results from TCRdb running MiXCR on the 5' RACE reads. The sample lists about 35,000 distinct CDR3 sequences; about 4.1% were seen once. Between the trimmed V and J ends, which lost 4 bases and 7 bases, there was a span of 14 bases. The germline CDR1 and CDR2 sequences are SGHRS and YFSETQ. This CDR3 spans 14 amino acids. Study outcomes and limitations: Whereas HTLV-1-associated myelopathy showed the most TCR clonal expansion, multiple sclerosis showed the least, with levels below those of healthy controls. None of the CDR3 amino acid sequences of expanded clones were shared across subjects, and this suggested private repertoires in all groups.

The sample taken for sequencing was PBMCs. V and J are TRBV5-1 and TRBJ1-4; the D gene is possibly TRBD1 (5 bases). The TCR comes from a man aged 25 to 40 with multiple sclerosis. CDR3 protein: CASSGGLQGEKLFF. Written as DNA, the CDR3 is TGCGCCAGCAGCGGGGGTCTTCAAGGTGAAAAACTGTTTTTT.